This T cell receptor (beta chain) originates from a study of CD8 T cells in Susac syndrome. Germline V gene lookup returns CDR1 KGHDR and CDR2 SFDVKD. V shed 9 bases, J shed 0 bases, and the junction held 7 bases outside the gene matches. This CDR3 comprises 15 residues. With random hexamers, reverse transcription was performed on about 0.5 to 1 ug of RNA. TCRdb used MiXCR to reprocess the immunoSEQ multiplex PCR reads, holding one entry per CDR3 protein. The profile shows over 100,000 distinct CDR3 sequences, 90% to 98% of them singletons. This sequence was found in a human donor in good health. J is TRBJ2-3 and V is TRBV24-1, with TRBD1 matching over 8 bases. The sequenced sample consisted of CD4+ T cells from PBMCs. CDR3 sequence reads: CATGDRGDSTDTQYF. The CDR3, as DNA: TGTGCCACCGGCGACAGGGGCGATAGCACAGATACGCAGTATTTT.